This T cell receptor beta chain is drawn from a study of HIV-infected patients and healthy controls. All unsorted peripheral T cells were captured because whole blood was used without fractionation. The CDR3 is 15 amino acids. V lost 3 bases and J 6 bases, leaving 16 bases between the germline ends. Germline values: CDR1 MDHEN, CDR2 SYDVKM. This clonotype rates as medium-sized. Reverse transcription used around 540 ng RNA and constant-region primers for alpha and beta. Each of the alpha and beta chains got its own library through chain-specific third strand synthesis with indices. A short first PCR added P5 and P7 adapter elements and a second index. TCRdb called the 5' RACE reads again in MiXCR, with one record for every CDR3 protein. The data show roughly 9,100 distinct CDR3 sequences, around 5.4% seen once.

This chain connects TRBV28 to TRBJ2-3; D may be TRBD2 (7 bases). The sequencing input was blood. The TCR sequence derives from an adult in good health. CDR3 loop: CASSFLRAGADTQYF. The CDR3 nucleotides are TGTGCCAGCAGTTTTCTTAGGGCGGGGGCGGATACGCAGTATTTT.